This T cell receptor (beta chain) appears in the sequencing data of a study of T-cell memory formation after mild COVID-19 (dated by TCRdb to the early 2020s). For context, the study as a whole: TCR sequence clusters from the two donors were largely donor specific. In a couple of donors, T-cell clones that expanded and contracted after mild COVID-19 were followed by sequencing TCRalpha and TCRbeta repertoires longitudinally. The cohort comprised two young, previously healthy adult volunteers, one female and one male. What the research found in general, with its limitations: The second-wave clones that peaked on day 37 were not confirmed to be SARS-CoV-2 specific. Some responding clones were detected in pre-infection memory, suggesting pre-existing cross-reactive memory T cells joined the SARS-CoV-2 response. Contracting CD4+ clones appeared mostly in the CM and EM memory subsets, whereas CD8+ clones were enriched in EMRA. From day 15 to 85, contracting clones showed balanced CD4/CD8 phenotypes, whereas a second wave of clones that expanded from day 15 to 37 leaned towards CD4+. The study covered only a couple of mild cases, and larger cohorts including severe cases with pre-infection samples were considered necessary.

TCRdb names Illumina NovaSeq 6000 as the instrument used. Using 5'RACE with constant-segment primers, TCRalpha and TCRbeta cDNA libraries were constructed, with sample barcodes and unique molecular identifiers added in the process. RNA was extracted from every sample with Trizol reagent. Libraries were amplified in two PCR steps, with a second sample barcode and Illumina TruSeq adapters added in the second step. Sequencing of the libraries was done on an Illumina NovaSeq, producing 2 x 150 bp paired-end reads. The paper's processing steps were these. The reads were demultiplexed and collapsed into UMI-guided consensus sequences using migec v1.2.7. Using mixcr v2.1.11, UMI consensuses were aligned to TRA and TRB V and J templates and then assembled into clonotypes. A clonotype was counted as expanded or contracted only if both edgeR and NoisET called the change significant, with noise models trained on biological replicates. For edgeR calls, a false discovery rate-adjusted p below 0.01 and a log2 fold-change threshold of 1 were applied. As an exploratory analysis of dynamics, max-normalized trajectories of the 1000 most abundant clonotypes were examined by PCA with hierarchical clustering. The CD4 or CD8 phenotype of responding clones was assigned using the separately sequenced CD4+ and CD8+ repertoires. TCRdb trimmed public reads at Q25 via fastp, called clones via MiXCR and kept in-frame beta chains. One record per CDR3 amino acid sequence lists the most common genes and DNA. TCRdb, rather than the study authors, made the V and J calls. The sample contains around 340,000 distinct CDR3 sequences, around a fifth of them found a single time. Roughly an eighth of the sample belongs to the ten largest clones.

Here V drops 0 bases and J drops 11 bases, and the junction holds 16 bases not matched to any gene. The germline V gene (reference sequence) yields DFQATT for CDR1 and SNEGSKA for CDR2. The CDR3 sequence holds 17 residues, the cysteine and phenylalanine included. Only the CDR3 region is kept as DNA, spanning 51 bases read in frame from base 1. Points on this clonotype: There is no known antigen for this receptor. The sample holds no much larger clone one base away, and base qualities are not on file.

Ficoll-Paque density gradient centrifugation was used to isolate PBMCs. The receptor comes from an adult woman who had mild COVID-19 (a few samples of this study predate the infection). The sample titles of this study are shuffled in the database, so cell type and time point are left out; the donor was told from shared clones. The chain uses TRBV20-1 and TRBJ1-1; the central 12 bases match TRBD1. The sample taken for sequencing was PBMCs or a T cell subset sorted from them (not recorded which). The CDR3 reads CSARDPGTGTGGVKAFF. The nucleotides read TGCAGTGCTAGAGATCCCGGTACCGGGACAGGGGGCGTGAAGGCTTTCTTT.